The 10 T cell receptor beta chains in this list originate from one sample, sequenced in a study of cytomegalovirus exposure and HLA in healthy donors. Sequencing used immunoSEQ multiplex PCR; TCRdb keeps in-frame clones, though not all of them. The sample includes some 180,000 clones, 86% of them seen just once. What was sequenced was PBMCs. The receptors derive from a man aged 30 to 39 in good health and CMV-seropositive.

The chain combines TRBV6-5 with TRBJ2-7; TRBD1 agrees at 7 bases. This CDR3 is built from 14 residues. Per germline, CDR1 MNHEY and CDR2 SVGAGI. After removal of 2 bases from V and 5 bases from J, the junction contained 6 bases not matched to a gene. The CDR3 nucleotides read TGTGCCAGCAGTTACCCGAAAGGGGGCGACGAGCAGTACTTC. This sequence encodes CASSYPKGGDEQYF.

V and J are TRBV5-6 and TRBJ2-3; D not resolved. The germline V and J ends were trimmed by 6 bases and 4 bases, with 9 bases remaining between them. Germline lookup yields CDR1 SGHDT and CDR2 YYEEEE. This CDR3 has 12 residues. CDR3: CASTGVADTQYF. For the CDR3, the DNA is TGTGCCAGCACTGGGGTAGCAGATACGCAGTATTTT.

The chain recombines TRBV12-5 with TRBJ2-1; either TRBD1 or TRBD2 may supply D (6 bases each). CDR3 length equals 12 residues. V gave up 1 base and J gave up 9 bases, with 7 bases separating them. The germline V gene has CDR1 LGHNT and CDR2 FRNRAP. CDR3 in amino acids: CASGLGGAEQFF. CDR3 DNA sequence: TGTGCTAGTGGTTTGGGGGGGGCTGAGCAGTTCTTC.

The chain links TRBV27 to TRBJ1-1, with D maybe TRBD1 (5 bases). The CDR3 loop spans 15 amino acids. Germline lookup yields CDR1 MNHEY and CDR2 SMNVEV (reference sequence). With 5 bases removed from V and 1 base from J, the gap between germline ends came to 14 bases. CDR3 sequence reads: CASSPLGGTNTEAFF. CDR3 nucleotides: TGTGCCAGCAGTCCACTGGGGGGGACGAACACTGAAGCTTTCTTT.

This chain joins TRBV6-6 and TRBJ2-2; TRBD1 matches at 9 bases. Losses at the gene ends were 6 bases for V and 5 bases for J; bases not matched to a gene: 4. CDR1 is MNHNY, CDR2 SVGAGI, per germline (reference sequence). The CDR3 is made up of 14 amino acids. CDR3 in amino acids: CASRTGGYTGELFF. The CDR3 DNA reads as TGTGCCAGCAGGACAGGGGGATATACCGGGGAGCTGTTTTTT.

The rearrangement joins TRBV5-1 to TRBJ1-1, with D tentatively TRBD1 (6 bases). The CDR3 is 15 residues long. The germline CDR1 and CDR2 sequences are SGHRS and YFSETQ. Trimming stripped 6 bases from V and 1 base from J, with 16 bases between. CDR3 bases: TGCGCCAGCACCGACCGCGGGGGCCGGAACACTGAAGCTTTCTTT. Its protein is CASTDRGGRNTEAFF.

This clone was seen only a few times. This chain uses TRBV19 with TRBJ2-2; TRBD1 matches at 10 bases. The CDR3 runs to 13 residues. The J segment lost 6 bases and the V segment lost 5 bases, leaving 0 bases of the junction unmatched. The germline CDR1 and CDR2 sequences are LNHDA and SQIVND (reference sequence). The CDR3 nucleotides read TGTGCCAGTAGTGGGACAGGGGCCGGGGAGCTGTTTTTT. Translation: CASSGTGAGELFF. Using reference TRBV19 and TRBJ2-2 for the parts outside the CDR3, the full variable domain is DGGITQSPKYLFRKEGQNVTLSCEQNLNHDAMYWYRQDPGQGLRLIYYSQIVNDFQKGDIAEGYSVSREKKESFPLTVTSAQKNPTAFYLCASSGTGAGELFFGEGSRLTVL.

J is TRBJ2-5 and V is TRBV28, with D unresolved. From germline, CDR1 is MDHEN and CDR2 SYDVKM. V was shortened by 2 bases and J by 5 bases, with 6 bases between the two germline ends. There are 12 residues in the CDR3. The CDR3 loop is CASSLIGETQYF. CDR3 in DNA: TGTGCCAGCAGTTTAATTGGGGAGACCCAGTACTTC.

V is TRBV19 and J is TRBJ2-7, with unresolved D. Deletions cut 6 bases from V and 1 base from J, with 13 bases between. Germline lookup yields CDR1 LNHDA and CDR2 SQIVND (reference sequence). This CDR3 contains 14 residues. The CDR3 protein is CASRLRAESYEQYF. In DNA, the CDR3 is TGTGCCAGTAGATTACGGGCGGAGTCCTACGAGCAGTACTTC.

The rearrangement joins TRBV9 to TRBJ2-3, with D tentatively TRBD1 (6 bases). V dropped 4 bases and J dropped 6 bases, with 18 bases sitting between them. Germline values: CDR1 SGDLS, CDR2 YYNGEE. The CDR3 has 15 residues. The CDR3 reads CASSLRDNRWDTQYF. Here the CDR3 DNA reads TGTGCCAGCAGCCTCCGGGACAACAGGTGGGATACGCAGTATTTT.